The rows below give T cell receptor beta chains drawn from one sample of a study of shared clonotypes between healthy human individuals. The repertoire was sequenced with immunoSEQ multiplex PCR; TCRdb's copy has only in-frame clones and lacks some. The sample carries some 2.1 million clones, 95% recorded once. The sequenced sample consisted of naive CD4+ T cells sorted from blood. All receptors come from a man between 18 and 29 years old in good health. Both conserved end residues are part of each CDR3. D genes are given only for firm matches. Some rows mark clone size as missing; the rest say once, few, many or name a class of expanded clone.

cdr3_aa cdr3_nt d_call clone_size j_call v_call
CASSNDMNSPLHF TGTGCCAGTAGTAACGACATGAATTCACCCCTCCACTTT NA NA TRBJ1-6 TRBV19
CASSYSNRGLNYGYTF TGTGCCAGCAGTTACTCAAACAGGGGGCTTAACTATGGCTACACCTTC TRBD1 NA TRBJ1-2 TRBV6-5
CASSRGHLNTEAFF TGTGCCAGCAGCAGGGGACATCTGAACACTGAAGCTTTCTTT NA NA TRBJ1-1 TRBV14
CASSLHPGGDTEAFF TGTGCCAGCAGCTTACATCCCGGTGGGGACACTGAAGCTTTCTTT NA NA TRBJ1-1 TRBV5-8
CSVAGSYEQYF TGCAGCGTGGCAGGGTCCTACGAGCAGTACTTC NA NA TRBJ2-7 TRBV29-1
CSVEIQGYNEQFF TGCAGCGTTGAGATACAGGGATACAATGAGCAGTTCTTC NA NA TRBJ2-1 TRBV29-1
CASSLELAGVADTQYF TGTGCCAGCAGCTTAGAACTAGCGGGAGTGGCAGATACGCAGTATTTT TRBD2 NA TRBJ2-3 TRBV7-2
CASCRGLSYNEQFF TGTGCCAGCTGTCGGGGATTATCCTACAATGAGCAGTTCTTC NA NA TRBJ2-1 TRBV7-2
CASSLGSGQETQYF TGCGCCAGCAGCTTAGGCAGCGGTCAAGAGACCCAGTACTTC NA NA TRBJ2-5 TRBV5-1
CASSLQGVGSYEQYF TGTGCCAGTAGTCTGCAGGGGGTTGGCTCCTACGAGCAGTACTTC TRBD1 NA TRBJ2-7 TRBV19
CASRLDSQETQYF TGTGCCAGCAGATTGGACTCTCAAGAGACCCAGTACTTC NA NA TRBJ2-5 TRBV2
CASGPDRGNLDTQYF TGTGCTAGTGGACCCGACAGGGGTAATTTGGATACGCAGTATTTT TRBD1 NA TRBJ2-3 TRBV12-5
CASTLLTAMNTEAFF TGTGCCAGCACTCTTCTGACGGCCATGAACACTGAAGCTTTCTTT NA NA TRBJ1-1 TRBV9
CASSENLRAAYGYTF TGTGCCAGCAGTGAAAATTTAAGGGCTGCCTATGGCTACACCTTC NA NA TRBJ1-2 TRBV6-1
CASSRGQGLNYGYTF TGTGCCAGCAGTAGAGGACAGGGCCTAAACTATGGCTACACCTTC TRBD1 NA TRBJ1-2 TRBV6-1
CARSLCPRGYGYTF TGTGCCAGAAGCTTGTGTCCCCGAGGCTATGGCTACACCTTC NA NA TRBJ1-2 TRBV5-3
CASSVTQKLFF TGTGCCAGCAGTGTTACGCAAAAACTGTTTTTT NA NA TRBJ1-4 TRBV2
CASSITRQGRNEQYF TGTGCCAGTAGTATAACTCGACAGGGGAGAAACGAGCAGTACTTC TRBD1 few TRBJ2-7 TRBV19
CASSGQGYGYTF TGTGCCAGTAGTGGACAGGGCTATGGCTACACCTTC TRBD1 NA TRBJ1-2 TRBV19
CASSEQGTQETQYF TGCGCCAGCAGCGAACAGGGGACGCAAGAGACCCAGTACTTC TRBD1 NA TRBJ2-5 TRBV5-1
CASSASGTTGNTIYF TGTGCCAGCAGTGCGTCCGGGACAACTGGAAACACCATATATTTT NA NA TRBJ1-3 TRBV6-5
CASSPWASNQPQHF TGTGCCAGCAGTCCCTGGGCTTCGAATCAGCCCCAGCATTTT NA NA TRBJ1-5 TRBV6-5
CATSELELAKNIQYF TGTGCCACCTCGGAGTTAGAGCTAGCCAAAAACATTCAGTACTTC NA NA TRBJ2-4 TRBV19
CASSSAAGSNNEQFF TGCGCCAGCAGCTCGGCGGCCGGGAGCAACAATGAGCAGTTCTTC NA NA TRBJ2-1 TRBV4-3
CSARPGSEAFF TGCAGTGCTCGCCCGGGTAGTGAAGCTTTCTTT NA NA TRBJ1-1 TRBV20-1
CATSRRRGEQYF TGTGCCACATCCCGAAGGAGGGGCGAGCAGTACTTC NA NA TRBJ2-7 TRBV6-5
CASSARGQGWDSPLHF TGTGCCAGCAGCGCCCGTGGACAGGGGTGGGATTCACCCCTCCACTTT TRBD1 NA TRBJ1-6 TRBV9
CASSFGQENSPLHF TGTGCCAGCAGCTTTGGACAAGAAAATTCACCCCTCCACTTT NA NA TRBJ1-6 TRBV11-2
CASSPGDRDNEKLFF TGTGCCAGCAGCCCCGGGGACAGGGATAATGAAAAACTGTTTTTT TRBD1 NA TRBJ1-4 TRBV28
CASSEVGGGGYTF TGTGCCAGCAGTGAAGTCGGAGGGGGCGGCTACACCTTC TRBD1 NA TRBJ1-2 TRBV2
CASSIMDRVYEQYF TGTGCCAGTAGTATCATGGACAGGGTCTACGAGCAGTACTTC TRBD1 once TRBJ2-7 TRBV19
CASSLVAAYLIPNEQFF TGTGCCAGCAGCTTAGTAGCGGCTTACCTGATCCCGAATGAGCAGTTCTTC NA NA TRBJ2-1 TRBV7-2
CAWSGTGVTEAFF TGTGCCTGGAGCGGGACAGGGGTGACTGAAGCTTTCTTT TRBD1 NA TRBJ1-1 TRBV30
CASSLGGGMVGQPQHF TGTGCCAGCAGCTTGGGAGGGGGCATGGTTGGTCAGCCCCAGCATTTT TRBD1 NA TRBJ1-5 TRBV11-1
CASSPTRDTGELFF TGTGCCAGCTCACCGACACGGGACACCGGGGAGCTGTTTTTT NA NA TRBJ2-2 TRBV18